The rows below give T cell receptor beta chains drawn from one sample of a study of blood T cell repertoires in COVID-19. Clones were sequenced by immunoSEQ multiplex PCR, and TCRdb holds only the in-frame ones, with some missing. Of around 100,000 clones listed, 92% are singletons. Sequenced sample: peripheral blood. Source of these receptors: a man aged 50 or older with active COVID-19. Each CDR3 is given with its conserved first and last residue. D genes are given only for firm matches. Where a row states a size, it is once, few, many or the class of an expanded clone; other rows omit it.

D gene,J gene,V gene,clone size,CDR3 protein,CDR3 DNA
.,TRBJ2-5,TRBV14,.,CASSQVLTGIQETQYF,TGTGCCAGCAGCCAAGTCCTTACAGGAATTCAAGAGACCCAGTACTTC
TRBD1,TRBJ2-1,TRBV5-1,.,CASSGQGNEQFF,TGCGCCAGCAGTGGACAGGGCAATGAGCAGTTCTTC
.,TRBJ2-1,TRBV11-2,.,CASSLDIWRGQFF,TGTGCCAGCAGCTTAGATATATGGAGGGGACAGTTCTTC
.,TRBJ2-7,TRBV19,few,CASSPRGSYEQYF,TGTGCCAGTAGTCCCAGGGGCTCCTACGAGCAGTACTTC
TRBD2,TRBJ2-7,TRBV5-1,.,CASSLGGRAPYEQYF,TGCGCCAGCAGCTTAGGCGGGAGGGCCCCCTACGAGCAGTACTTC
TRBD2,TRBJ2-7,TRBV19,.,CASSMTLTSGGEKQYF,TGTGCCAGTAGTATGACCCTGACTAGCGGAGGTGAAAAGCAGTACTTC
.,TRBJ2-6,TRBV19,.,CASSIINPGANVLTF,TGTGCCAGTAGTATAATAAATCCTGGGGCCAACGTCCTGACTTTC
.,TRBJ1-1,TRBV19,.,CASRMTYTEAFF,TGTGCCAGTAGGATGACATACACTGAAGCTTTCTTT
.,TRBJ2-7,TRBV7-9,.,CASSLVGGGSSYEQYF,TGTGCCAGCAGCTTAGTGGGCGGAGGTAGCTCCTACGAGCAGTACTTC
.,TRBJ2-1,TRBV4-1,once,CASSQGVAYSSYNEQFF,TGCGCCAGCAGCCAAGGGGTAGCGTACAGCTCCTACAATGAGCAGTTCTTC
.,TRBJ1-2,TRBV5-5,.,CASSPDYSRGYTF,TGTGCCAGCAGCCCTGACTACTCCCGGGGCTACACCTTC
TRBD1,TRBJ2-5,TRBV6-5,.,CASSYPGQGAGETQYF,TGTGCCAGCAGTTACCCCGGACAGGGGGCTGGAGAGACCCAGTACTTC
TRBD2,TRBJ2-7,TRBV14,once,CASSPSGWGSYEQYF,TGTGCCAGCAGCCCTAGCGGTTGGGGCTCCTACGAGCAGTACTTC
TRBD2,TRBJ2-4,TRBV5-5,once,CASSFREGKNIQYF,TGTGCCAGCAGCTTTCGGGAGGGCAAAAACATTCAGTACTTC
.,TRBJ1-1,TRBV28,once,CASSPIGPLGVNTEAFF,TGTGCCAGCAGTCCCATCGGGCCCCTAGGGGTGAACACTGAAGCTTTCTTT
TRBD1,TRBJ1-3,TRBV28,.,CASSFLTGDAGNTIYF,TGTGCCAGCAGTTTTCTGACAGGGGACGCTGGAAACACCATATATTTT
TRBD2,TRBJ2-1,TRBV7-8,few,CASSFLTSTYNEQFF,TGTGCCAGCAGCTTCCTGACTAGCACCTACAATGAGCAGTTCTTC
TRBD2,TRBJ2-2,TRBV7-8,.,CASSSLAGGNTGELFF,TGTGCCAGCAGCTCACTAGCGGGAGGGAACACCGGGGAGCTGTTTTTT
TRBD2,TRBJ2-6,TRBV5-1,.,CASSLVGGRASGANVLTF,TGCGCCAGCAGCTTGGTGGGCGGGAGGGCCTCTGGGGCCAACGTCCTGACTTTC
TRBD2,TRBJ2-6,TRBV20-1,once,CSASLLAGGPSGANVLTF,TGCAGTGCTAGTTTACTAGCGGGAGGGCCCTCTGGGGCCAACGTCCTGACTTTC
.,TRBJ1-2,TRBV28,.,CASSLPPYGYTF,TGTGCCAGCAGTCTCCCTCCCTATGGCTACACCTTC
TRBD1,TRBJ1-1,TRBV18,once,CASSPIGGSEAFF,TGTGCCAGCTCACCAATAGGGGGCTCTGAAGCTTTCTTT
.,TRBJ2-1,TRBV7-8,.,CASSLAEVNLRFF,TGTGCCAGCAGCTTAGCGGAGGTGAACTTGCGGTTCTTC
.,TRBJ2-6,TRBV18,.,CASSRVSTGDSGANVLTF,TGTGCCAGCTCACGGGTATCGACAGGCGACTCTGGGGCCAACGTCCTGACTTTC
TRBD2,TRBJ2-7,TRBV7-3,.,CASSPGLAGDEQYF,TGTGCCAGCAGCCCGGGACTAGCGGGAGACGAGCAGTACTTC
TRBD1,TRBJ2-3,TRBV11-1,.,CASSWEDRGHTDTQYF,TGTGCCAGCAGCTGGGAGGACAGGGGGCACACAGATACGCAGTATTTT
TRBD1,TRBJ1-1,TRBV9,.,CASSVEQGRGTEAFF,TGTGCCAGCAGCGTCGAACAGGGGAGAGGCACTGAAGCTTTCTTT
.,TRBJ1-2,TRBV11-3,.,CASSYGQGRGYTF,TGTGCCAGCAGCTATGGTCAGGGGCGAGGCTACACCTTC
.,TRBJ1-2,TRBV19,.,CASSPATVTNYGYTF,TGTGCCAGTAGTCCCGCGACAGTTACTAACTATGGCTACACCTTC
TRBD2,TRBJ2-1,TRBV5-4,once,CASSLGLAGSYNEQFF,TGTGCCAGCAGCTTGGGACTAGCGGGCTCCTACAATGAGCAGTTCTTC
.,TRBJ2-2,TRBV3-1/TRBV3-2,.,CASSPRTGEDTGELFF,TGTGCCAGCAGCCCCCGGACTGGAGAAGACACCGGGGAGCTGTTTTTT
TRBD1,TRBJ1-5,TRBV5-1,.,CASSLQGEGNQPQHF,TGCGCCAGCAGCTTGCAGGGGGAGGGCAATCAGCCCCAGCATTTT
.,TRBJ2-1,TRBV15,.,CATSTIMGNEQFF,TGTGCCACCAGTACTATTATGGGCAATGAGCAGTTCTTC
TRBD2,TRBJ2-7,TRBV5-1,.,CASSLEGRAGASEQYF,TGCGCCAGCAGCTTGGAAGGCCGGGCGGGAGCTAGCGAGCAGTACTTC
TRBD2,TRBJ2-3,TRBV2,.,CASSEGGGTDTQYF,TGTGCCAGCAGTGAAGGGGGGGGGACAGATACGCAGTATTTT
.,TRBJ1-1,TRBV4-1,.,CASSPEGQRVEAFF,TGCGCCAGCAGCCCAGAAGGGCAGAGGGTCGAAGCTTTCTTT
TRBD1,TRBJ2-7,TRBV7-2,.,CASSFDREAYEQYF,TGTGCCAGCAGTTTTGACAGGGAAGCCTACGAGCAGTACTTC
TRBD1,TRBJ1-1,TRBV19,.,CASSKGAQTEAFF,TGTGCCAGTAGTAAGGGGGCGCAAACTGAAGCTTTCTTT
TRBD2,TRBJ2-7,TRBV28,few,CASTTRLAGEHEQYF,TGTGCCAGCACCACAAGACTAGCGGGAGAGCACGAGCAGTACTTC
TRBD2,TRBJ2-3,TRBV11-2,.,CASSPRGVRQPGPDTQYF,TGTGCCAGCAGCCCCCGGGGGGTTAGGCAACCGGGTCCGGATACGCAGTATTTT